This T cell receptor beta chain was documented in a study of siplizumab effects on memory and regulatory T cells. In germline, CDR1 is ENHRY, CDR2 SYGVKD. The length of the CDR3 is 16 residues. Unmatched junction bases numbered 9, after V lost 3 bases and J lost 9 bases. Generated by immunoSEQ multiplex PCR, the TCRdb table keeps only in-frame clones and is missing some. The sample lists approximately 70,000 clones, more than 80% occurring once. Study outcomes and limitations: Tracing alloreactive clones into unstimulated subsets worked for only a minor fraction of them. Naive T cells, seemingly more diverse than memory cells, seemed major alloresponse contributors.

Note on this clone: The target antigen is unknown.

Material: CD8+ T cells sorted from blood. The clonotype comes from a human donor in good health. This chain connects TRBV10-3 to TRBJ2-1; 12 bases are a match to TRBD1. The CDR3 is CAISDAMGQGALEQFF. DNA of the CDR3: TGTGCCATCAGTGACGCTATGGGACAGGGGGCTCTTGAGCAGTTCTTC.